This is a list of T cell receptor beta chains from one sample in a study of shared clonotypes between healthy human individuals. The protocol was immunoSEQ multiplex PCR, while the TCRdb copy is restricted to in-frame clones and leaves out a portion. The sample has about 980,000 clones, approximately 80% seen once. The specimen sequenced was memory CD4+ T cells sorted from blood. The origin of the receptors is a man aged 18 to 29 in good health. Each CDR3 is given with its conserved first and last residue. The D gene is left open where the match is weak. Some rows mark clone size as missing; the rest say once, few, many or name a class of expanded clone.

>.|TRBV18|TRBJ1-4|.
TGTGCCAGCTCACCCACGATAATGCGGCCCGTGGATGAAAAACTGTTTTTT
CASSPTIMRPVDEKLFF
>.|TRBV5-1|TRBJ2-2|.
TGCGCCAGCAGCTTAGACACACAGGGGAACACCGGGGAGCTGTTTTTT
CASSLDTQGNTGELFF
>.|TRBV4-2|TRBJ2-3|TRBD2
TGTGCCAGCAGCCAAGATCTTACCAGCGGGAGGGTGGCAGATACGCAGTATTTT
CASSQDLTSGRVADTQYF
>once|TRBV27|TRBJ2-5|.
TGTGCCAGCAGTTTATACGGGAAAGAGACCCAGTACTTC
CASSLYGKETQYF
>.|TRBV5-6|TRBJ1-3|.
TGTGCCAGCAGCGGGAGATTCAACTCTGGAAACACCATATATTTT
CASSGRFNSGNTIYF
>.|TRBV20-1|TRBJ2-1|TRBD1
TGCAGTGCAACACAGGGGGAGGTGCAGTTCTTC
CSATQGEVQFF
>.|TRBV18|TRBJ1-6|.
TGTGCCAGCTCACCCCAAAATAATTCACCCCTCCACTTT
CASSPQNNSPLHF
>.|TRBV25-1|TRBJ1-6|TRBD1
TGTGCCAGCAGTCGCGACAGGGGTAGGACCTATAATTCACCCCTCCACTTT
CASSRDRGRTYNSPLHF
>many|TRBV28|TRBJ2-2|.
TGTGCCAGCTTAGGAGCTGTTAACACCGGGGAGCTGTTTTTT
CASLGAVNTGELFF
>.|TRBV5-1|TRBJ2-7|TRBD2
TGCGCCAGCCGGACTACTAGCGGGGGCTACGAGCAGTACTTC
CASRTTSGGYEQYF
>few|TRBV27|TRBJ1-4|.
TGTGCCAGCAGGGGTTGGAATGAAAAACTGTTTTTT
CASRGWNEKLFF
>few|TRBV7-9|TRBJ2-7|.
TGTGCCAGCACTCACGGGAACGAGCAGTACTTC
CASTHGNEQYF
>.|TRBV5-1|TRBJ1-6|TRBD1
TGCGCCAGCAGCGTTACAGGGGGCTGGAATTCACCCCTCCACTTT
CASSVTGGWNSPLHF
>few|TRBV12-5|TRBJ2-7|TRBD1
TGTGCTAGTGGCCCCGGGACAGCCGAGCAGTACTTC
CASGPGTAEQYF
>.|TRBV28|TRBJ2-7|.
TGTGCCAGCAGTTATCCTTGGGCCTTATCCTACGAGCAGTACTTC
CASSYPWALSYEQYF
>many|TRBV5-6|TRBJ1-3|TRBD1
TGTGCCAGCAGCTTGGGACAGGGGCGGTCTGGAAACACCATATATTTT
CASSLGQGRSGNTIYF
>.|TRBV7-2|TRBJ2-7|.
TGTGCCAGCAGCTCCGTGGGCAGGCTCTCCTACGAGCAGTACTTC
CASSSVGRLSYEQYF
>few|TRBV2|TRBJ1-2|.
TGTGCCAGCTACGGAGAGACGGAGAATGGCTACACCTTC
CASYGETENGYTF
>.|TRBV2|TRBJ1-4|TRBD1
TGTGCCAGCAGGTTTCAGGGGGCGGCTAATGAAAAACTGTTTTTT
CASRFQGAANEKLFF
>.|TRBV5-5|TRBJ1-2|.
TGTGCCAGCAGCCAAGGGGCCAGTTCTAACTATGGCTACACCTTC
CASSQGASSNYGYTF
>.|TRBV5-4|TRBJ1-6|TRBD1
TGTGCCAGCGGACAGGTTAATTCACCCCTCCACTTT
CASGQVNSPLHF
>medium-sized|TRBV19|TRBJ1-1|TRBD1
TGTGCCAGTAGTAGGACAGGGGTGAACACTGAAGCTTTCTTT
CASSRTGVNTEAFF
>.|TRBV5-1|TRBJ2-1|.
TGCGCCAGCAGCTTTTCGAATGAGCAGTTCTTC
CASSFSNEQFF